These 10 T cell receptor beta chains originate from one sample sequenced in a study of shared clonotypes between healthy human individuals. Data came from immunoSEQ multiplex PCR; TCRdb stores just in-frame clones and leaves some out. There are around 700,000 clones in the sample; about three quarters occur only once, and around 2% lies in the top ten. The specimen sequenced was memory CD4+ T cells sorted from blood. The subset was: CD45RA-negative fraction. The origin of the receptors is a woman aged 25 to 39 in good health.

V is TRBV6-6 and J is TRBJ2-1; TRBD2 matches at 10 bases. V dropped 5 bases and J dropped 9; count of bases not matched to a gene: 13. This CDR3 is built from 16 residues. Germline V gene sequence: CDR1 MNHNY, CDR2 SVGAGI (reference sequence). The CDR3 here is CASSKRGLAGDSEQFF. CDR3 nucleotides: TGTGCCAGCAGTAAACGAGGGCTAGCGGGGGACAGTGAGCAGTTCTTC.

V gene TRBV11-2 combines with J gene TRBJ2-5; tentatively, D is TRBD2 (6 bases). This CDR3 spans 14 amino acids. V shed 5 bases and J shed 5 bases, with 15 bases lying between them. CDR1 SGHAT and CDR2 FQNNGV come from the germline V gene. The CDR3 loop reads CASSPRLGWETQYF. In DNA form, the CDR3 reads TGTGCCAGCAGCCCACGACTAGGTTGGGAGACCCAGTACTTC. Full variable domain (missing parts from reference TRBV11-2 and TRBJ2-5): EAGVAQSPRYKIIEKRQSVAFWCNPISGHATLYWYQQILGQGPKLLIQFQNNGVVDDSQLPKDRFSAERLKGVDSTLKIQPAKLEDSAVYLCASSPRLGWETQYFGPGTRLLVL.

The rearrangement uses TRBV7-8 and TRBJ1-5, with D perhaps matching TRBD1 (5 bases). V shed 3 bases and J shed 0 bases, with 12 bases lying between them. Germline CDR1 SGHVS, CDR2 FQNEAQ. The CDR3 sequence is 16 residues long. The CDR3 region is CASSFGRAYSNQPQHF. CDR3 sequence (DNA): TGTGCCAGCAGCTTTGGCAGGGCATATAGCAATCAGCCCCAGCATTTT.

A single count supports this clone. V and J are TRBV11-2 and TRBJ1-5; D remains ambiguous. Germline-derived CDR1 and CDR2 are SGHAT and FQNNGV. This CDR3 is built from 14 residues. Trimming removed 4 bases at V and 4 bases at J, with 11 bases between. CDR3 protein: CASSSQLGNQPQHF. The CDR3 DNA follows: TGTGCCAGCAGCTCCCAGCTGGGGAATCAGCCCCAGCATTTT.

V gene TRBV6-1 combines with J gene TRBJ1-1, with D perhaps TRBD1 (6 bases). Germline-derived CDR1 and CDR2 are MNHNS and SASEGT. V was trimmed by 5 bases and J by 1 base, leaving 8 bases between them. This CDR3 is 13 amino acids long. CDR3 in amino acids: CASSKTGNTEAFF. CDR3 DNA sequence: TGTGCCAGCAGTAAGACAGGGAACACTGAAGCTTTCTTT.

The chain recombines TRBV7-2 with TRBJ2-3; 7 bases map to TRBD2. After removal of 5 bases from V and 3 bases from J, the junction contained 8 bases not matched to a gene. CDR3 length: 15 amino acids. Germline CDR1 and CDR2: SGHTA and FQGNSA. CDR3 residues: CASSARWGGTDTQYF. CDR3 bases: TGTGCCAGCAGCGCACGCTGGGGGGGTACAGATACGCAGTATTTT.

The chain recombines TRBV6-1 with TRBJ2-3; weak D call: TRBD2 (6 bases). Trimming took 1 base from V and 0 from J, leaving 11 bases between them. This CDR3 is 16 amino acids long. Germline lookup yields CDR1 MNHNS and CDR2 SASEGT. CDR3 amino acids: CASSEGDFSSTDTQYF. The CDR3 DNA sequence: TGTGCCAGCAGTGAAGGGGACTTCTCCAGCACAGATACGCAGTATTTT.

The chain combines TRBV9 with TRBJ1-3, with D tentatively TRBD1 (5 bases). From germline, CDR1 is SGDLS and CDR2 YYNGEE. This CDR3 spans 15 amino acids. Trimming removed 1 base at V and 0 bases at J, with 8 bases between. The CDR3 loop is CASSVQGISGNTIYF. The CDR3 DNA reads as TGTGCCAGCAGCGTACAGGGAATCTCTGGAAACACCATATATTTT. Based on the CDR3 plus reference TRBV9 and TRBJ1-3, the full variable domain is DSGVTQTPKHLITATGQRVTLRCSPRSGDLSVYWYQQSLDQGLQFLIQYYNGEERAKGNILERFSAQQFPDLHSELNLSSLELGDSALYFCASSVQGISGNTIYFGEGSWLTVV.

V gene TRBV6-1 combines with J gene TRBJ2-7; D might be TRBD1 (6 bases). The CDR3 has 20 residues. V lost 4 bases and J 0 bases, leaving 28 bases between the germline ends. Per the germline V gene, CDR1 is MNHNS and CDR2 is SASEGT. CDR3 coding DNA: TGTGCCAGCAGTGCGCTAAGTACAGGGTTTCCGAAGCGGAGCTCCTACGAGCAGTACTTC. This codes for CASSALSTGFPKRSSYEQYF.

This clone was found once. This chain uses TRBV28 with TRBJ1-2, with 11 bases identical to TRBD1. V shed 4 bases, J shed 3 bases, and the junction held 7 bases outside the gene matches. The CDR3 sequence is 16 residues long. Germline V gene data show CDR1 as MDHEN and CDR2 as SYDVKM. The CDR3 DNA reads as TGTGCCAGCAGTTCCCCAGGGGACAGGGGGGACTATGGCTACACCTTC. This encodes CASSSPGDRGDYGYTF.